This T cell receptor (beta chain) was observed in a study of CD8 T cells in Susac syndrome. General study points: The TCR sequencing and HLA analysis in the study involved a relatively small number of individuals, as the study acknowledged.

An input of about 0.45 to 1 ug of RNA was subjected to reverse transcription using random hexamers. TCRdb re-called the immunoSEQ multiplex PCR reads with MiXCR, one entry per CDR3 protein. The data contain 90,000 to 150,000 distinct CDR3 sequences, 85% to 95% of them seen just once; the ten biggest clones take up over 0.12%. Peripheral blood CD8+ and CD4+ T cells were profiled by TCR beta sequencing. Negative isolation was used for CD8+ and CD4+ T cells, and FACS enrichment was applied to TEMRA cells. Concerning this clonotype: Its target is unknown.

Trimming cost V 6 bases and J 4 bases; bases outside gene matches: 12. This CDR3 has 16 amino acids. Germline CDR1 and CDR2: SNHLY and FYNNEI. The sequence was obtained from a human donor in good health. Sequenced sample: CD4+ T cells from PBMCs. The V and J genes are TRBV2 and TRBJ2-5; TRBD2 matches at 9 bases. This chain's CDR3 is CASSGLSGGQGETQYF. The CDR3 nucleotides are TGTGCCAGCAGCGGCCTTAGCGGGGGTCAGGGAGAGACCCAGTACTTC. The entire variable domain, with the rest obtained from reference TRBV2 and TRBJ2-5, is as follows: EPEVTQTPSHQVTQMGQEVILRCVPISNHLYFYWYRQILGQKVEFLVSFYNNEISEKSEIFDDQFSVERPDGSNFTLKIRSTKLEDSAMYFCASSGLSGGQGETQYFGPGTRLLVL.